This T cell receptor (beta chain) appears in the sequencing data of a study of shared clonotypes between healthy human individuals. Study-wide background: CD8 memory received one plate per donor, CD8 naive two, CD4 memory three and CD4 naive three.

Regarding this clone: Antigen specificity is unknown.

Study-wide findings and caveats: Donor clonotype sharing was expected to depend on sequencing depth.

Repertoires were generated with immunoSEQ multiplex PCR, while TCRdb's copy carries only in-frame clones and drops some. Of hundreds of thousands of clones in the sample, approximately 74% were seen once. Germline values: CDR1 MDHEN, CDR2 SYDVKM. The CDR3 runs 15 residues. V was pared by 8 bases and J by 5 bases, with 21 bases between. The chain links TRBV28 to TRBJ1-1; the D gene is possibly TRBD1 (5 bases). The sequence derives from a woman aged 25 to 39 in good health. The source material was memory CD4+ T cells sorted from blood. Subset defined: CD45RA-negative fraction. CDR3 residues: CASWSRGAEGTEAFF. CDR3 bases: TGTGCCAGCTGGTCGCGCGGGGCCGAGGGAACTGAAGCTTTCTTT.